One sample yielded the 5 T cell receptor beta chains listed below, sequenced in a study of cytomegalovirus exposure and HLA in healthy donors. The protocol was immunoSEQ multiplex PCR, while the TCRdb copy is restricted to in-frame clones and leaves out a portion. The sample lists about 160,000 clones, about 86% occurring once. Sequences were obtained from PBMCs. These receptors were obtained from a woman between 25 and 40 years old in good health and CMV-seronegative.

The chain couples TRBV2 to TRBJ2-1; 16 nucleotides match TRBD2. Germline-derived CDR1 and CDR2 are SNHLY and FYNNEI. There are 19 residues in the CDR3. V shed 6 bases, J shed 2 bases, and the junction held 10 bases outside the gene matches. CDR3 nucleotides: TGTGCCAGCAGGGCCGGGACTAGCGGGAGGGCCCTCGCCTACAATGAGCAGTTCTTC. It specifies CASRAGTSGRALAYNEQFF.

The chain employs TRBV7-3 and TRBJ2-1; D is unclear. Germline V gene lookup returns CDR1 SGHTA and CDR2 FQGTGA. The V and J ends lost 5 bases and 5 bases respectively, with 10 bases between them. The CDR3 extends over 13 amino acids. The CDR3 DNA is TGTGCCAGCAGCCACGACCGAGACAATGAGCAGTTCTTC. Residues: CASSHDRDNEQFF.

The J gene is TRBJ2-3, the V gene TRBV28; TRBD1 matches 9 bases. Germline-derived CDR1 and CDR2 are MDHEN and SYDVKM. V lost 7 bases to trimming and J lost 1 base; unmatched junction nucleotides: 3. This CDR3 comprises 14 residues. This CDR3 is CASTRTGGTDTQYF. CDR3 sequence (DNA): TGTGCCAGCACCCGGACAGGGGGCACAGATACGCAGTATTTT.

The chain uses TRBV29-1 and TRBJ2-7; no definite D call. The CDR3 extends over 12 amino acids. Per germline, CDR1 SQVTM and CDR2 ANQGSEA. The V and J ends lost 5 bases and 7 bases respectively, with 15 bases between them. Here the CDR3 reads CSVSLAKWEQYF. CDR3 DNA sequence: TGCAGCGTTTCGTTGGCCAAGTGGGAGCAGTACTTC.

The V gene is TRBV5-1, the J gene TRBJ2-4; D is uncertain. V lost 3 bases, J lost 9 bases, and 16 bases lay in between. The V gene's germline CDR1 is SGHRS and CDR2 YFSETQ. The CDR3 contains 14 residues. The CDR3 loop reads CASSSVSTVPIQYF. CDR3 nucleotides: TGCGCCAGCAGCTCGGTATCAACAGTTCCCATTCAGTACTTC.